This TCR beta chain was obtained from a study of blood T cell repertoires in COVID-19. This clone has a single count. With 0 bases removed from V and 0 bases from J, the gap between germline ends came to 6 bases. Germline values: CDR1 LGHNA, CDR2 YNFKEQ. This CDR3 is 14 amino acids long. Only in-frame clones appear in the TCRdb table, and some are missing; sequencing was by immunoSEQ multiplex PCR. The sample holds 60,000 to 75,000 clones, over 75% seen once. The rearrangement joins TRBV4-2 to TRBJ2-7; D unresolved. Sequenced: peripheral blood. The sequence derives from a man aged 45-60 years with active COVID-19. The CDR3 loop reads CASSQDSSSYEQYF. The CDR3 DNA follows: TGTGCCAGCAGCCAAGATTCTAGCTCCTACGAGCAGTACTTC.